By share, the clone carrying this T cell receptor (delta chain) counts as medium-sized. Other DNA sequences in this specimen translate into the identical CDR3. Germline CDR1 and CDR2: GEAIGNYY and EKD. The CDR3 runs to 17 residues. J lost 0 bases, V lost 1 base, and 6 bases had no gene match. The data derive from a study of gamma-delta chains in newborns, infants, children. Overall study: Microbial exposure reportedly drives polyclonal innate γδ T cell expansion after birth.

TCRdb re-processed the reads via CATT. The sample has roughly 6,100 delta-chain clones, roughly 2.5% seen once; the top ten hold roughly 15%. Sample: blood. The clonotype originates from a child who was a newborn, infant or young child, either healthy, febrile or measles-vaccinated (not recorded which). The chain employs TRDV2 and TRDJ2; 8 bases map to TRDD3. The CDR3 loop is CACDTYWGSSLTAQLFF. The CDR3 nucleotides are TGTGCCTGTGACACATACTGGGGGTCTTCTTTGACAGCACAACTCTTCTTT.